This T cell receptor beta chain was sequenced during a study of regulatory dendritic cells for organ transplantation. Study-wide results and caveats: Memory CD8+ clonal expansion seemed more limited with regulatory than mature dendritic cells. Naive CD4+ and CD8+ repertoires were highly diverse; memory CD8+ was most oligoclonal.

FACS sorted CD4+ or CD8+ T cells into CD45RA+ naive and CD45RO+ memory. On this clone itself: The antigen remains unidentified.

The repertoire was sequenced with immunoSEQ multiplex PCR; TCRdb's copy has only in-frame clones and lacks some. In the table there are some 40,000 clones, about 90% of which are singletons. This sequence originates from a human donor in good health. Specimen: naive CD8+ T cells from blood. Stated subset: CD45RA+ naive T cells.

The CDR3 protein is CASSPVVDEKLFF. The CDR3 DNA reads as TGTGCCAGCAGCCCCGTAGTGGATGAAAAACTGTTTTTT. The V gene is TRBV28, the J gene TRBJ1-4; no clear D. The germline V gene has CDR1 MDHEN and CDR2 SYDVKM. The germline V and J ends were trimmed by 6 bases and 6 bases, with 11 bases remaining between them. The CDR3 has 13 amino acids.